This record concerns one TCR beta chain sequence. The antigen is undetermined. The ends were cut back, 2 bases at V and 4 bases at J, with 12 bases in the middle. Germline CDR1 is MNHEY and CDR2 is SMNVEV (reference sequence). CDR3 length: 15 amino acids. The data belong to a study of T cells in localized non-small cell lung cancer. Study outcomes and limitations: Detection in adjacent lung was observed for a median around 55 of the top 100 tumor clones.

TCRdb keeps only in-frame clones here, not all; method: immunoSEQ multiplex PCR. The table records about 53,000 clones, 65% to 85% of them present only once. This rearrangement joins TRBV27 to TRBJ2-1, with a weak D call TRBD1 (6 bases). The sequences come from peripheral blood mononuclear cells, collected before any cancer treatment. This TCR was recovered from a man between 35 and 75 years old with stage III lung adenocarcinoma. CDR3 sequence reads: CASSLQGWEYNEQFF. The CDR3 DNA reads TGTGCCAGCAGTTTACAGGGGTGGGAGTACAATGAGCAGTTCTTC.